The T cell receptor (beta chain) described here comes from a study of cytomegalovirus exposure and HLA in healthy donors. As for this clone: The antigen is undetermined.

Study findings and constraints: The authors assumed roughly uniform sequencing depth across donors for presence/absence analyses.

The V gene's germline CDR1 is MNHEY and CDR2 SVGAGI. The CDR3 extends over 13 amino acids. The V and J ends lost 6 bases and 3 bases, in that order; junction bases with no gene match: 5. The PCR made use of 60 Vbeta and 13 Jbeta primers. Sequenced by immunoSEQ multiplex PCR; TCRdb stores in-frame clones only, minus some. This table has 110,000 or so clones, 83% appearing once. Sequenced: PBMCs. The V and J genes are TRBV6-5 and TRBJ2-7; 7 bases fit TRBD1. This clonotype was sampled from a man in his late teens or twenties in good health and CMV-seronegative. The CDR3 DNA reads TGTGCCAGCAGCACGGGACAGAACTACGAGCAGTACTTC. Translation gives CASSTGQNYEQYF.